One sample yielded the 6 T cell receptor beta chains listed below, sequenced in a study of blood T cell dynamics during melanoma immunotherapy. Libraries were prepared by immunoSEQ multiplex PCR; TCRdb keeps only in-frame clonotypes and omits some of them. The top ten clones hold about 30% of a sample with several thousand clones, over 60% of them seen once. The time point here: pre-treatment baseline. Material: blood, obtained from a patient treated with checkpoint blockade. These receptors originate from a human donor with melanoma.

The chain uses TRBV6-4 and TRBJ2-7; D is unclear. Trimming took off 0 bases at V and 2 bases at J, with 5 bases between the two ends. Germline loops: CDR1 MRHNA, CDR2 SNTAGT. The CDR3 extends over 13 amino acids. The DNA for the CDR3 is TGTGCCAGCAGTGACTCGGGCGCCTACGAGCAGTACTTC. Residues: CASSDSGAYEQYF.

Only a few counts were recorded for this clone. This rearrangement joins TRBV9 to TRBJ2-2; 8 bases line up with TRBD2. The length of the CDR3 is 16 residues. CDR1 and CDR2 (germline): SGDLS, YYNGEE. The junction had 6 bases not matched to a gene; V was cut back by 0 bases and J by 5 bases. The CDR3 region is CASSVAGGPGTGELFF. CDR3 nucleotides: TGTGCCAGCAGCGTAGCGGGAGGGCCGGGGACCGGGGAGCTGTTTTTT. Complete variable domain (other parts from reference TRBV9 and TRBJ2-2): DSGVTQTPKHLITATGQRVTLRCSPRSGDLSVYWYQQSLDQGLQFLIQYYNGEERAKGNILERFSAQQFPDLHSELNLSSLELGDSALYFCASSVAGGPGTGELFFGEGSRLTVL.

The chain links TRBV6-6 to TRBJ2-7, with D possibly TRBD1 on 6 matching bases. Germline CDR1 reads MNHNY; CDR2 reads SVGAGI (reference sequence). The CDR3 extends over 14 amino acids. V lost 6 bases, J lost 2 bases, and 14 bases lay in between. Here the CDR3 reads CASRIDRKAYEQYF. In nucleotides, the CDR3 is TGTGCCAGCAGGATTGACAGGAAAGCCTACGAGCAGTACTTC.

The chain recombines TRBV7-7 with TRBJ1-4; 9 bases align to TRBD1. V lost 1 base to trimming and J lost 7 bases; unmatched junction nucleotides: 16. The CDR3 length is 19 residues. CDR1 is SSHAT and CDR2 is FNYEAQ in the germline V gene (reference sequence). CDR3 amino acids: CASSLGLGARDRVSEKLFF. CDR3 DNA: TGTGCCAGCAGCTTAGGTCTCGGGGCGAGGGACAGGGTGTCTGAAAAACTGTTTTTT.

This chain joins TRBV6-5 and TRBJ2-1; D possibly corresponds to TRBD1 (5 bases). V lost 4 bases and J lost 0, with 13 bases in between. This CDR3 has 16 amino acids. Germline V gene sequence: CDR1 MNHEY, CDR2 SVGAGI. CDR3 residues: CASSLGGASSYNEQFF. CDR3 DNA sequence: TGTGCCAGCAGTTTGGGTGGGGCGAGCTCCTACAATGAGCAGTTCTTC.

This clone has just a few counts. V is TRBV6-6 and J is TRBJ1-6, with 7 bases lining up with TRBD1. V dropped 10 bases and J dropped 6; count of bases not matched to a gene: 6. This CDR3 has 13 amino acids. The germline V gene has CDR1 MNHNY and CDR2 SVGAGI (reference sequence). This chain's CDR3 is CATGGQPNSPLHF. The CDR3 DNA sequence: TGTGCCACCGGGGGACAGCCTAATTCACCCCTCCACTTT.